This T cell receptor beta chain was found in a study of cytomegalovirus exposure and HLA in healthy donors. Study in general: Across some 400 genotyped donors, roughly 80% landed in the Caucasian-associated ancestry cluster. Findings and limits, study-wide: Later on, a genetic analysis was performed. It linked a missense variant in DCLRE1C with V- and J-gene trimming of TCR beta. Later work showed greater clonal expansion in HLA-associated TCR beta chains than in equally common others. The authors later found most CMV-associated TCR beta chains appeared HLA-restricted.

13 Jbeta primers and 60 Vbeta primers were used for the PCR. The method was immunoSEQ multiplex PCR; TCRdb's version includes in-frame clones alone and lacks a portion of them. Of approximately 170,000 clones in the sample, approximately 78% are singletons; the top ten hold less than 2.5%. In the case of this clone: Its antigen remains unknown.

The CDR3 runs to 14 residues. The trim removed 0 bases at V and 7 bases at J, leaving 2 bases unmatched. Germline V gene sequence: CDR1 SGHRS, CDR2 YFSETQ. The V call is TRBV5-1, the J call TRBJ2-1, with TRBD2 matching over 9 bases. Sequenced sample: PBMCs. This sequence originates from a male donor in good health and CMV-seronegative. In nucleotides, the CDR3 is TGCGCCAGCAGCTTGGGACTAGCGGAAAATGAGCAGTTCTTC. Translation: CASSLGLAENEQFF.